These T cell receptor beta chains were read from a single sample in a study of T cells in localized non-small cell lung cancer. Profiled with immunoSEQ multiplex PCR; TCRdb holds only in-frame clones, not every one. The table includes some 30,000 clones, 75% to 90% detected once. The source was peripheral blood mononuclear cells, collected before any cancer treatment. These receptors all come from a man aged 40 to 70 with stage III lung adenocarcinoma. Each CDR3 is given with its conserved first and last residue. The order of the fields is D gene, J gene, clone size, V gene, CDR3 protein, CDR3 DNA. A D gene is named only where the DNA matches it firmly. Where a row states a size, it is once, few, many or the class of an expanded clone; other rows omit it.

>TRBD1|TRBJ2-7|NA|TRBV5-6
CASSFVGQGHEQYF
TGTGCCAGCAGCTTCGTGGGACAGGGGCACGAGCAGTACTTC
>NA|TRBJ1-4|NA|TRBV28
CASSYQGRRGEKLFF
TGTGCCAGCAGTTACCAGGGGAGGAGAGGCGAAAAACTGTTTTTT
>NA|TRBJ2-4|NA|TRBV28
CATEDRNKNIQYF
TGTGCCACAGAGGACAGAAACAAAAACATTCAGTACTTC
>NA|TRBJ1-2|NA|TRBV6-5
CASRSRAGYGYTF
TGTGCCAGCAGGTCCAGGGCCGGGTATGGCTACACCTTC
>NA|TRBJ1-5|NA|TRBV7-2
CASSLVLNQPQHF
TGTGCCAGCAGCTTAGTTCTTAATCAGCCCCAGCATTTT
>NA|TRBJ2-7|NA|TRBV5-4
CASSRRDTYEQYF
TGTGCCAGCAGCCGCCGGGACACTTACGAGCAGTACTTC
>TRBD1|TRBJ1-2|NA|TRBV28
CASTYTGTGAYGYTF
TGTGCCAGCACATATACCGGGACAGGGGCCTATGGCTACACCTTC
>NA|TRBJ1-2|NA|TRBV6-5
CASSYGSANYGYTF
TGTGCCAGCAGTTACGGTTCCGCTAACTATGGCTACACCTTC
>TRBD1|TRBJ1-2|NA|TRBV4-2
CASSLRGQGEYGYTF
TGTGCCAGCAGCCTCCGTGGACAGGGGGAGTATGGCTACACCTTC
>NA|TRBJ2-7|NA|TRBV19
CASRGGYEQYF
TGTGCCAGTAGGGGGGGCTACGAGCAGTACTTC
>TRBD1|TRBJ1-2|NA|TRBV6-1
CASSADRVGGYGYTF
TGTGCCAGCAGTGCTGACAGGGTGGGTGGCTATGGCTACACCTTC
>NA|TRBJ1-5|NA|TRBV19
CASTNPREKSNQPQHF
TGTGCCAGTACTAACCCCAGGGAAAAGAGCAATCAGCCCCAGCATTTT
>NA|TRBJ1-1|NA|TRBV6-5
CASKITGNTEAFF
TGTGCCAGCAAAATTACAGGGAACACTGAAGCTTTCTTT
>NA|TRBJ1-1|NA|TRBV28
CASSARTESEAFF
TGTGCCAGCAGTGCGAGGACGGAATCTGAAGCTTTCTTT
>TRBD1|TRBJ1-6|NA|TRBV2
CASRGGGQGSWPPLHF
TGTGCCAGCAGAGGGGGGGGACAGGGTTCGTGGCCACCCCTCCACTTT
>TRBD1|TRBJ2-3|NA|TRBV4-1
CASSSQGATTDTQYF
TGCGCCAGCAGTTCCCAGGGGGCTACCACAGATACGCAGTATTTT
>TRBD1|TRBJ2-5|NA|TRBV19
CASSMEAGGGETQYF
TGTGCCAGTAGTATGGAGGCAGGGGGCGGGGAGACCCAGTACTTC
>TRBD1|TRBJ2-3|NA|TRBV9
CASSAQGSGTDTQYF
TGTGCCAGCAGCGCACAGGGGTCCGGCACAGATACGCAGTATTTT
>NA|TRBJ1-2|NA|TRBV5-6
CASSPKQVFYGYTF
TGTGCCAGCAGCCCGAAGCAAGTTTTCTATGGCTACACCTTC
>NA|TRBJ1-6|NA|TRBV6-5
CASSKGPYLHF
TGTGCCAGCAGTAAGGGCCCTTATCTCCACTTT
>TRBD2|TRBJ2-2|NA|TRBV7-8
CASTPGGRTGELFF
TGTGCCAGCACTCCGGGGGGAAGGACCGGGGAGCTGTTTTTT
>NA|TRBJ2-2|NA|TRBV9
CASSVGFGPGELFF
TGTGCCAGCAGCGTGGGGTTTGGACCCGGGGAGCTGTTTTTT
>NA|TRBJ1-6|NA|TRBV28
CASSPGGISPLHF
TGTGCCAGCAGTCCCGGGGGGATTTCACCCCTCCACTTT
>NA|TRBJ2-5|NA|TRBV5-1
CASSLAVTQETQYF
TGCGCCAGCAGCTTGGCAGTCACCCAAGAGACCCAGTACTTC
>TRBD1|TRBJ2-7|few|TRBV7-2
CASSASTGGREQYF
TGTGCCAGCAGCGCGTCCACAGGGGGTCGGGAGCAGTACTTC
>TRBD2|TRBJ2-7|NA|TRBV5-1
CASSLASLAGYEQYF
TGCGCCAGCAGCTTGGCGTCGCTAGCGGGGTACGAGCAGTACTTC
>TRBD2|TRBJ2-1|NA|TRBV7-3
CASSLRGLAGPNEQFF
TGTGCCAGCAGCTTAAGAGGACTAGCGGGGCCCAATGAGCAGTTCTTC
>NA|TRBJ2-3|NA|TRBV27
CASSYGVGTDTQYF
TGTGCCAGCAGTTACGGGGTTGGCACAGATACGCAGTATTTT
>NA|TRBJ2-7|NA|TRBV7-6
CASSLEPETYEQYF
TGTGCCAGCAGCTTAGAACCGGAAACTTACGAGCAGTACTTC
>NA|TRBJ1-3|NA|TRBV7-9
CASSRVLSGNTIYF
TGTGCCAGCAGCCGAGTACTATCTGGAAACACCATATATTTT
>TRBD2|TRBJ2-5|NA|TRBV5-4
CASSEHIRGVQETQYF
TGTGCCAGCAGCGAGCACATCCGGGGGGTTCAAGAGACCCAGTACTTC
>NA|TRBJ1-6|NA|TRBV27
CASSNDKPNSPLHF
TGTGCCAGCAGCAATGACAAGCCGAATTCACCCCTCCACTTT
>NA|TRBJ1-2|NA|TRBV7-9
CASSHTDRPYGYTF
TGTGCCAGCAGCCATACAGACAGACCCTATGGCTACACCTTC
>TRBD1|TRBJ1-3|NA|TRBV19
CASSMRSGTGGSGNTIYF
TGTGCCAGTAGTATGCGCTCCGGGACAGGGGGCTCTGGAAACACCATATATTTT
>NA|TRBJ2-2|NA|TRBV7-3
CASSRDSNTGELFF
TGTGCCAGCAGCAGGGACTCGAACACCGGGGAGCTGTTTTTT
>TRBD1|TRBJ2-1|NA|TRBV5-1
CASSLSRGRGLDNEQFF
TGCGCCAGCAGCTTGAGTCGCGGCAGGGGGCTTGACAATGAGCAGTTCTTC
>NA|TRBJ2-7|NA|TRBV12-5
CASGLVATGANEQYF
TGTGCTAGTGGTTTGGTCGCGACGGGGGCAAACGAGCAGTACTTC
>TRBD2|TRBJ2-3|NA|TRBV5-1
CASSLEVSGGTDTQYF
TGCGCCAGCAGCTTGGAGGTTAGCGGGGGCACAGATACGCAGTATTTT
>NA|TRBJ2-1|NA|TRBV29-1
CSVASYNEQFF
TGCAGCGTGGCCTCTTACAATGAGCAGTTCTTC
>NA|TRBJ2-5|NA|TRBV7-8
CASSYSWETQYF
TGTGCCAGCAGCTATAGCTGGGAGACCCAGTACTTC
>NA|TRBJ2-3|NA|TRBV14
CASSPRRGATTDTQYF
TGTGCCAGCAGCCCCCGTAGAGGGGCGACCACAGATACGCAGTATTTT
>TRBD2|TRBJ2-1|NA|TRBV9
CASSPRGSSGYNEQFF
TGTGCCAGCAGCCCACGGGGATCTAGCGGGTACAATGAGCAGTTCTTC
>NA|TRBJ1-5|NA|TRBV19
CASSRDSRRSGYSNQPQHF
TGTGCCAGTAGTAGAGACAGTCGACGGTCCGGATATAGCAATCAGCCCCAGCATTTT